Shown below are 28 T cell receptor beta chains from a single sample sequenced in a study of blood T cell repertoires in COVID-19. The repertoire was sequenced with immunoSEQ multiplex PCR; TCRdb's copy has only in-frame clones and lacks some. The sample holds 200,000 to 300,000 clones, around 89% seen once. Sequencing was performed on PBMCs or T cells enriched from blood (not recorded which). The receptors stem from a man aged 35 to 55 who had recovered from COVID-19.

CDR3 DNA sequence: TGCAGCGGTCTCAGCTCTGGAAACACCATATATTTT. It codes for CSGLSSGNTIYF. This chain links TRBV29-1 with TRBJ1-3; no clear D gene. Trimming removed 7 bases at V and 0 bases at J, with 7 bases between. Per germline, CDR1 SQVTM and CDR2 ANQGSEA. CDR3 length: 12 amino acids.

This clone was found once. The chain links TRBV30 to TRBJ2-2; D remains unclear. This CDR3 comprises 14 residues. Germline V CDR1 and CDR2: GTSNPN, SVGIG (reference sequence). V gave up 0 bases and J gave up 5 bases, with 10 bases separating them. DNA of the CDR3: TGTGCCTGGAGTGTGACCCTCAGGACCGGGGAGCTGTTTTTT. Its protein product is CAWSVTLRTGELFF.

The chain has TRBV2 and TRBJ2-5; tentatively, D is TRBD2 (5 bases). Between the trimmed V and J ends, which lost 8 bases and 0 bases, there was a span of 13 bases. CDR1 and CDR2 (germline): SNHLY, FYNNEI. The CDR3 runs 14 residues. The CDR3 is CASLRRTNQETQYF. The CDR3 DNA sequence: TGTGCCAGCCTCCGGAGGACGAACCAAGAGACCCAGTACTTC.

This clone was detected once. The J gene is TRBJ1-2, the V gene TRBV7-6, with 8 nucleotides matching TRBD1. Trimming took 5 bases from V and 8 from J; bases not matched to a gene: 13. This CDR3 has 15 residues. Germline CDR1 SGHVS, CDR2 FNYEAQ. The CDR3 spells CASSPGQGLFYGYTF. The CDR3 DNA is TGTGCCAGCAGCCCAGGACAGGGATTGTTCTACGGCTACACCTTC.

The chain is built from TRBV4-2 and TRBJ2-7; 10 bases agree with TRBD1. Germline CDR1 and CDR2: LGHNA and YNFKEQ. The CDR3 extends over 15 amino acids. Germline trimming cut 3 bases from V and 2 bases from J; bases unmatched to any gene: 4. The CDR3 reads CASSHTGQGAYEQYF. The CDR3 nucleotides read TGTGCCAGCAGCCACACCGGACAGGGGGCCTACGAGCAGTACTTC.

The CDR3 is CSPRHQGVSGNTIYF. The DNA of the CDR3 is TGCAGCCCCCGCCATCAGGGGGTCTCTGGAAACACCATATATTTT. The rearrangement uses TRBV29-1 and TRBJ1-3, with 7 bases lining up with TRBD1. This CDR3 spans 15 amino acids. The trim removed 8 bases at V and 0 bases at J, leaving 10 bases unmatched. Germline assignment: CDR1 SQVTM and CDR2 ANQGSEA. Supplemented by reference TRBV29-1 and TRBJ1-3, the full variable domain reads SAVISQKPSRDICQRGTSLTIQCQVDSQVTMMFWYRQQPGQSLTLIATANQGSEATYESGFVIDKFPISRPNLTFSTLTVSNMSPEDSSIYLCSPRHQGVSGNTIYFGEGSWLTVV.

This sequence joins TRBV16 and TRBJ1-1; D gene ambiguous. This CDR3 has 15 amino acids. Germline CDR1 reads KGHSY; CDR2 reads FQNENV. The ends were cut back, 0 bases at V and 0 bases at J, with 8 bases in the middle. CDR3 DNA: TGTGCCAGCAGCCAATCCACAAAGATGAACACTGAAGCTTTCTTT. This sequence encodes CASSQSTKMNTEAFF.

The chain combines TRBV6-5 with TRBJ2-3; D is uncertain. Trimming took off 6 bases at V and 6 bases at J, with 7 bases between the two ends. The CDR3 consists of 11 residues. Germline V lookup: CDR1 MNHEY, CDR2 SVGAGI. In DNA form, the CDR3 reads TGTGCCAGCAGGACTCGGGATACGCAGTATTTT. Translation gives CASRTRDTQYF.

This clone was seen a handful of times. V usage is TRBV5-1 and J usage is TRBJ2-1; 8 bases are a match to TRBD2. This CDR3 comprises 15 residues. The germline CDR1 and CDR2 sequences are SGHRS and YFSETQ. Germline trimming cut 3 bases from V and 2 bases from J; bases unmatched to any gene: 4. CDR3 in DNA: TGCGCCAGCAGCTCCTCGGGACTAGCCTACAATGAGCAGTTCTTC. Translating it yields CASSSSGLAYNEQFF. Supplemented by reference TRBV5-1 and TRBJ2-1, the full variable domain reads KAGVTQTPRYLIKTRGQQVTLSCSPISGHRSVSWYQQTPGQGLQFLFEYFSETQRNKGNFPGRFSGRQFSNSRSEMNVSTLELGDSALYLCASSSSGLAYNEQFFGPGTRLTVL.

This chain joins TRBV6-6 and TRBJ2-1, with TRBD2 matching 10 bases. This CDR3 contains 15 residues. The V and J ends lost 1 base and 8 bases, in that order; junction bases with no gene match: 5. Germline values: CDR1 MNHNY, CDR2 SVGAGI (reference sequence). CDR3 region: CASSYFQREGDEQFF. Written as DNA, the CDR3 is TGTGCCAGCAGTTACTTCCAGCGGGAGGGTGATGAGCAGTTCTTC.

The chain has TRBV29-1 and TRBJ2-5; D gene unclear. The V gene's germline CDR1 is SQVTM and CDR2 ANQGSEA. The CDR3 is 13 residues long. V gave up 4 bases and J gave up 2 bases, with 11 bases separating them. CDR3 bases: TGCAGCGTTGGACGGGTCGTTCAAGAGACCCAGTACTTC. It codes for CSVGRVVQETQYF.

The chain couples TRBV7-6 to TRBJ2-7, with D perhaps TRBD1 (6 bases). Trimming pared 1 base from V and 5 bases from J, leaving 15 bases between. This CDR3 spans 15 amino acids. Germline CDR1 is SGHVS and CDR2 is FNYEAQ. This CDR3 reads CASSLGLGARNEQYF. The CDR3 nucleotides read TGTGCCAGCAGCTTAGGTCTGGGGGCCAGGAACGAGCAGTACTTC. Using reference TRBV7-6 and TRBJ2-7 for the parts outside the CDR3, the full variable domain is GAGVSQSPRYKVTKRGQDVALRCDPISGHVSLYWYRQALGQGPEFLTYFNYEAQQDKSGLPNDRFSAERPEGSISTLTIQRTEQRDSAMYRCASSLGLGARNEQYFGPGTRLTVT.

The J gene is TRBJ2-7, the V gene TRBV5-1; D is possibly TRBD1 (5 bases). Trimming left V 0 bases short and J 3 bases short, with 13 bases between. Germline V gene sequence: CDR1 SGHRS, CDR2 YFSETQ. CDR3 length: 15 residues. The CDR3 loop is CASSLVAQGFYEQYF. The CDR3 bases are TGCGCCAGCAGCTTGGTAGCTCAGGGCTTCTACGAGCAGTACTTC.

The CDR3 is CASSYLGTGHYEQYF. In DNA form, the CDR3 reads TGTGCCAGCAGTTATCTAGGGACAGGGCACTACGAGCAGTACTTC. The chain uses TRBV6-5 and TRBJ2-7, with 9 bases that match TRBD1. The CDR3 totals 15 residues. Germline CDR1 is MNHEY and CDR2 is SVGAGI. V was clipped by 3 bases and J by 3 bases; unmatched bases: 6.

CDR3: CASSYFRGYEQYF. The CDR3 DNA sequence: TGTGCCAGCAGCTACTTCAGGGGTTACGAGCAGTACTTC. The V and J genes are TRBV5-4 and TRBJ2-7, with D possibly being TRBD1 (6 bases). From germline, CDR1 is SGHNT and CDR2 YYREEE (reference sequence). The V end was cut by 3 bases, the J end by 4 bases, with 11 bases between. This CDR3 is 13 amino acids long.

The rearrangement links TRBV7-8 to TRBJ2-1; TRBD2 agrees at 12 bases. V was clipped by 5 bases and J by 10 bases; unmatched bases: 6. In germline, CDR1 is SGHVS, CDR2 FQNEAQ. The CDR3 spans 14 residues. The CDR3: CASSRLAGVSEQFF. The CDR3 DNA follows: TGTGCCAGCAGCCGACTAGCGGGGGTTTCGGAGCAGTTCTTC.

The chain uses TRBV29-1 and TRBJ2-2; TRBD1 aligns across 8 bases. The germline CDR1 and CDR2 sequences are SQVTM and ANQGSEA. Trimming at V came to 8 bases and at J to 7 bases, leaving 6 bases not matched to a gene. The CDR3 sequence is 12 residues long. In DNA, the CDR3 is TGCAGCATCCTGGGACAGGTCGGGGAGCTGTTTTTT. Amino acids: CSILGQVGELFF.

J is TRBJ2-5 and V is TRBV19; 12 nucleotides line up with TRBD2. The V and J ends lost 3 bases and 5 bases, in that order; junction bases with no gene match: 7. The germline CDR1 and CDR2 sequences are LNHDA and SQIVND (reference sequence). The CDR3 covers 16 residues. CDR3 nucleotide sequence: TGTGCCAGTAGTATGGAACTAGCGGGAGGAGGGGAGACCCAGTACTTC. It yields the protein CASSMELAGGGETQYF.

The J gene is TRBJ1-1, the V gene TRBV25-1, with D unresolved. Germline V gene data show CDR1 as MGHDK and CDR2 as SYGVNS. Trimming cost V 6 bases and J 1 base, with 12 bases left between them. The CDR3 loop spans 14 amino acids. CDR3 sequence: CASSGPGANTEAFF. In DNA, the CDR3 is TGTGCCAGCAGCGGCCCGGGTGCGAACACTGAAGCTTTCTTT.

The gene calls are TRBV28 and TRBJ2-1; perhaps TRBD2 as D (6 bases). The ends were cut back, 6 bases at V and 4 bases at J, with 16 bases in the middle. The CDR3 is 15 residues long. Looked up from germline, CDR1 is MDHEN and CDR2 is SYDVKM. This chain's CDR3 is CASSPTWGRYNEQFF. The CDR3 DNA follows: TGTGCCAGCAGCCCTACATGGGGGAGGTACAATGAGCAGTTCTTC.

The V and J genes are TRBV19 and TRBJ2-3; 10 positions agree with TRBD2. The germline V gene encodes CDR1 LNHDA and CDR2 SQIVND (reference sequence). With V trimmed by 6 bases and J by 6 bases, 12 bases remained unmatched. The CDR3 is 16 residues long. CDR3 residues: CASRRAGGPHADTQYF. CDR3 coding DNA: TGTGCCAGTAGGAGAGCGGGAGGGCCACATGCGGATACGCAGTATTTT.

The genes are TRBV27 and TRBJ1-5; D remains unclear. Trimming took off 5 bases at V and 3 bases at J, with 11 bases between the two ends. The CDR3 contains 14 residues. Germline V gene lookup returns CDR1 MNHEY and CDR2 SMNVEV (reference sequence). CDR3: CASSPRQVNQPQHF. As DNA, the CDR3 is TGTGCCAGCAGTCCACGCCAGGTCAATCAGCCCCAGCATTTT.

The chain couples TRBV5-4 to TRBJ2-6, with D perhaps TRBD1 (6 bases). Germline CDR1 SGHNT, CDR2 YYREEE (reference sequence). The CDR3 is made up of 17 amino acids. The ends were cut back, 0 bases at V and 0 bases at J, with 10 bases in the middle. CDR3 amino acids: CASSLEDSGSGANVLTF. The CDR3 nucleotides are TGTGCCAGCAGCTTGGAGGACAGTGGCTCTGGGGCCAACGTCCTGACTTTC.

The chain has TRBV6-5 and TRBJ2-7; a weak D match, TRBD1 (6 bases). The V gene's germline CDR1 is MNHEY and CDR2 SVGAGI. Trimming left V 3 bases short and J 3 bases short, with 12 bases between. The CDR3 extends over 14 amino acids. Here the CDR3 DNA reads TGTGCCAGCAGTTATAGGACAGAAGACTACGAGCAGTACTTC. Protein: CASSYRTEDYEQYF.

The rearrangement joins TRBV11-2 to TRBJ2-7; D unresolved. V dropped 3 bases and J dropped 0 bases, with 12 bases sitting between them. The CDR3 is made up of 15 amino acids. CDR1 and CDR2 from the germline V gene are SGHAT and FQNNGV. The CDR3 DNA reads TGTGCCAGCAGCTTTCAGGTAATCGCCTCCTACGAGCAGTACTTC. This codes for CASSFQVIASYEQYF.

V and J are TRBV6-5 and TRBJ2-2; D not certain. Germline values: CDR1 MNHEY, CDR2 SVGAGI. The CDR3 has 15 residues. V was shortened by 8 bases and J by 1 base, with 14 bases between the two germline ends. CDR3 sequence reads: CASGRYQLNTGELFF. The CDR3 DNA reads TGTGCCAGCGGGCGTTATCAATTGAACACCGGGGAGCTGTTTTTT.

The chain couples TRBV7-2 to TRBJ2-7; no firm D call. The V end was cut by 4 bases, the J end by 7 bases, with 20 bases between. Germline-derived CDR1 and CDR2 are SGHTA and FQGNSA. CDR3 size: 15 residues. Here the CDR3 DNA reads TGTGCCAGCAGCTCATACCCTAGTAACCCTAGGGAGCAGTACTTC. As protein: CASSSYPSNPREQYF.

This chain links TRBV4-1 with TRBJ1-2; D is unresolved. V gave up 1 base and J gave up 4 bases, with 10 bases separating them. The CDR3 totals 14 residues. Looked up from germline, CDR1 is MGHRA and CDR2 is YSYEKL. The CDR3 loop reads CASSQGGNSYGYTF. The CDR3 DNA reads as TGCGCCAGCAGCCAAGGAGGAAATAGCTATGGCTACACCTTC.